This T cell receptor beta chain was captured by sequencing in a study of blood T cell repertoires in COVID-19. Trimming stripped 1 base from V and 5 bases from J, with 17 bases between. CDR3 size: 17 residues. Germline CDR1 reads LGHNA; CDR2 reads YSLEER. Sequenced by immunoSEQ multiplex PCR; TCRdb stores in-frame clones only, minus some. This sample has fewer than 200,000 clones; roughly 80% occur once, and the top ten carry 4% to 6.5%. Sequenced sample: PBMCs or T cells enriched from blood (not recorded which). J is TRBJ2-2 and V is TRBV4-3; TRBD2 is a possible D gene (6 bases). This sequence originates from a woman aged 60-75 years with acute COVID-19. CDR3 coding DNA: TGCGCCAGCAGCCAAGGTACTACCGGGACTGGAACCGGGGAGCTGTTTTTT. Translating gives CASSQGTTGTGTGELFF.